This T cell receptor (beta chain) is from a study of blood T cell repertoires in COVID-19. Whole-study context: The United States, Italy and Spain supplied acute and convalescent COVID-19 samples. PBMCs, B-cell-depleted T cells, or T cells were the source of the cDNA or gDNA that made up the material.

From germline, CDR1 is MNHEY and CDR2 SVGAGI. V was shortened by 5 bases and J by 5 bases, with 16 bases between the two germline ends. The CDR3 loop spans 15 amino acids. Original processing methods: Estimates of nucleated cell counts were drawn from the amplification of reference gene primers. TCRdb's copy holds only in-frame clones and misses some; the assay was immunoSEQ multiplex PCR. That table gives V, J and clone size, and the DNA gave D and trimming. The table shows roughly 700,000 clones, with over 80% occurring only once. Sample: peripheral blood. This TCR was recovered from a woman between 18 and 30 years old with acute or convalescent COVID-19. This rearrangement joins TRBV6-5 to TRBJ1-5; weak D call: TRBD1 (6 bases). The CDR3 sequence: CASSPIGQFHQPQHF. For the CDR3, the DNA is TGTGCCAGCAGTCCTATAGGACAGTTCCATCAGCCCCAGCATTTT.